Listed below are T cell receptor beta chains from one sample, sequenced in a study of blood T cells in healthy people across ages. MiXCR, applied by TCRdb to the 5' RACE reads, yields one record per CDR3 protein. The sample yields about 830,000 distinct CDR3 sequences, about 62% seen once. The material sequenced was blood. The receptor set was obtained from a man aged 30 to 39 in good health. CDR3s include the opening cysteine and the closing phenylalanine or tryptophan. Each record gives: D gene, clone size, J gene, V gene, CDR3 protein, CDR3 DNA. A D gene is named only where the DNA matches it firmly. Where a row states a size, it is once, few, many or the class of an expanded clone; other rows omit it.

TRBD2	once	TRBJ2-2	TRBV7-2	CASSPHLAGITGELFF	TGTGCCAGCAGCCCACATCTAGCGGGGATTACCGGGGAGCTGTTTTTT
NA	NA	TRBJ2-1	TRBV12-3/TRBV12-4	CASSLRVGGGYNEQFF	TGTGCCAGCAGTTTAAGGGTCGGTGGAGGGTACAATGAGCAGTTCTTC
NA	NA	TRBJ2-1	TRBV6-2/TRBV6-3	CASSLDRGACNEQFF	TGTGCCAGCAGTTTGGACAGAGGGGCCTGCAATGAGCAGTTCTTC
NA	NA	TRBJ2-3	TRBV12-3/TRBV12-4	CASRIGATSTDTQYF	TGTGCCAGCAGGATAGGGGCCACTAGCACAGATACGCAGTATTTT
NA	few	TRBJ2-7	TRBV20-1	CSAGGAVTYEQYF	TGCAGTGCTGGAGGCGCAGTGACCTACGAGCAGTACTTC
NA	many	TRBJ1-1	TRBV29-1	CSVLGLGGIMNTEAFF	TGCAGCGTCCTCGGGCTAGGGGGGATCATGAACACTGAAGCTTTCTTT
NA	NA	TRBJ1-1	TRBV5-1	CASSLATANTGAFF	TGCGCCAGCAGCTTGGCTACAGCTAACACTGGAGCTTTCTTT
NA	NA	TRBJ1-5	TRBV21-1	CAPYRDRLNQPQHF	TGTGCTCCATACCGGGACAGGCTTAATCAGCCCCAGCATTTT
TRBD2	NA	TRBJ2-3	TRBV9	CASSVEGLVGDTQYF	TGTGCCAGCAGCGTAGAAGGACTAGTTGGAGATACGCAGTATTTT
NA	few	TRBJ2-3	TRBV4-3	CASSQVNWGGTDTQYF	TGCGCCAGCAGCCAAGTCAATTGGGGGGGCACAGATACGCAGTATTTT
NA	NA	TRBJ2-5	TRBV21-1	CASSKVKGRRAQYF	TGTGCCAGCAGCAAAGTTAAGGGGCGGCGGGCCCAGTACTTC
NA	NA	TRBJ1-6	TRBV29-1	CSVATDYNSPLHF	TGCAGCGTTGCTACGGACTATAATTCACCCCTCCACTTT
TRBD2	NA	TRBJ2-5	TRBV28	CASRRGEQYF	TGTGCCAGCAGGCGGGGGGAGCAGTACTTC
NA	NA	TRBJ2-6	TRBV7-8	CACSLAGANVLTF	TGTGCCTGCAGCCTCGCCGGGGCCAACGTCCTGACTTTC
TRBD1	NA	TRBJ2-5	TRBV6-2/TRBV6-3	CASSFPLGRGLQETQYF	TGTGCCAGCAGTTTTCCGCTTGGCAGGGGGTTACAAGAGACCCAGTACTTC
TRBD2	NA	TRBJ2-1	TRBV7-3	CASSLRLAGALQNTYEQFF	TGTGCCAGCAGCCTCAGACTAGCGGGGGCCCTGCAAAATACATATGAGCAGTTCTTC
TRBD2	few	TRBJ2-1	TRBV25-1	CASSRRTSGGPRFYNEQFF	TGTGCCAGCAGTCGGAGGACTAGCGGGGGGCCACGTTTCTACAATGAGCAGTTCTTC
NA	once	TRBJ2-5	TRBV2	CASREAGFQETQYF	TGTGCCAGCAGGGAAGCAGGGTTCCAAGAGACCCAGTACTTC
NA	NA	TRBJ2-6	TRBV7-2	CASSLASVSGANVLTF	TGTGCCAGCAGCTTAGCTTCGGTTTCTGGGGCCAACGTCCTGACTTTC
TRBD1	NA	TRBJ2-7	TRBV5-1	CASSGGTDRSYEQYF	TGCGCCAGCAGCGGTGGGACAGACCGCTCCTACGAGCAGTACTTC
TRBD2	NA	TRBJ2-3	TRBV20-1	CSARPSSGGSTDTQYF	TGCAGTGCTAGACCGTCTAGCGGGGGGTCCACAGATACGCAGTATTTT
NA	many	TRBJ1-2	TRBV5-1	CASSVDRNYGYTF	TGCGCCAGCAGCGTGGACAGAAACTATGGCTACACCTTC
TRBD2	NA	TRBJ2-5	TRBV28	CASSTPSGGKTGETQYF	TGTGCCAGCAGTACCCCGTCGGGAGGAAAGACGGGAGAGACCCAGTACTTC
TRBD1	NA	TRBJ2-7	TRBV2	CASSEGDRRSYERYF	TGTGCCAGCAGTGAGGGGGACAGGCGCTCCTACGAGCGGTACTTC
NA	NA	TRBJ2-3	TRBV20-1	CSAALALSTDTQYF	TGCAGTGCCGCGCTTGCCCTAAGCACAGATACGCAGTATTTT
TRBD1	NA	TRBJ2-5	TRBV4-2	CASSPHRDRGQTQYF	TGTGCCAGCAGCCCACATCGGGACAGGGGGCAGACCCAGTACTTC
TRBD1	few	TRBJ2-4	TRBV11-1	CASTRTGAETQYF	TGTGCCAGCACCAGAACAGGGGCGGAGACTCAGTACTTC
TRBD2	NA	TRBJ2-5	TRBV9	CASSYSGGLTGETQYF	TGTGCCAGCAGCTATAGCGGGGGCCTAACCGGAGAGACCCAGTACTTC
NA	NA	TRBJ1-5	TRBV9	CASSVGGLGQPQHF	TGTGCCAGCAGCGTTGGGGGTCTCGGGCAGCCCCAGCATTTT
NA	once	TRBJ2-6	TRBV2	CASSEARAGANVLTF	TGTGCCAGCAGTGAGGCCAGGGCCGGGGCCAACGTCCTGACTTTC
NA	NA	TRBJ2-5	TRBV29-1	CSDLSWDGETQYF	TGCAGCGATTTGTCATGGGACGGGGAGACCCAGTACTTC
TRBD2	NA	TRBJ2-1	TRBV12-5	CASGLDLPGPGGEEQFF	TGTGCTAGTGGTTTGGACTTGCCGGGACCGGGAGGGGAAGAGCAGTTCTTC
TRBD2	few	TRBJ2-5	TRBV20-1	CSATRTSGAETQYF	TGCAGTGCTACCCGGACTAGCGGGGCGGAGACCCAGTACTTC
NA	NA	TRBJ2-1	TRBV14	CASSQDRIGGPFF	TGTGCCAGCAGCCAAGATAGGATAGGTGGTCCGTTCTTC
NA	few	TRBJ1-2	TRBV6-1	CASRGLGPRNSDYGYTF	TGTGCCAGCAGGGGACTGGGACCGCGGAATTCCGATTATGGCTACACCTTC
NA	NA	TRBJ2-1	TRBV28	CASSLGRDEQFF	TGTGCCAGCAGTTTAGGTAGGGACGAGCAGTTCTTC
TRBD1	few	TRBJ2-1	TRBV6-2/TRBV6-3	CASTSGGWRSYNEQFF	TGTGCCAGCACCTCAGGGGGATGGAGGTCTTACAATGAGCAGTTCTTC
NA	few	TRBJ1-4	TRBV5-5	CASTLVPSGDNEKLFF	TGTGCCAGCACCTTGGTCCCGTCCGGGGATAATGAAAAACTGTTTTTT
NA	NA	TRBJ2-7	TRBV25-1	CASSDTDRYEQYF	TGTGCCAGCAGTGACACCGACAGGTACGAGCAGTACTTC
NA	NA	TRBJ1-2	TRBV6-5	CASRGVDYGYTF	TGTGCCAGCAGGGGGGTGGACTATGGCTACACCTTC
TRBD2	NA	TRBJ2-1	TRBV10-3	CAISEASGAYNEQFF	TGTGCCATCAGTGAGGCTAGCGGGGCCTACAATGAGCAGTTCTTC
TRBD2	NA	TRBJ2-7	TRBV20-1	CSARGHPGLVTDEQYF	TGCAGTGCTAGAGGTCACCCGGGACTAGTGACGGACGAGCAGTACTTC
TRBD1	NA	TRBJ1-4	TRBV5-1	CASSQTGSGEKLFF	TGCGCCAGCAGCCAGACAGGGTCCGGTGAAAAACTGTTTTTT
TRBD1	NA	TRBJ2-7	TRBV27	CASSLGQGQYEQYF	TGTGCCAGCAGTTTAGGACAGGGGCAGTACGAGCAGTACTTC
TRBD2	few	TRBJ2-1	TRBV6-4	CASSDSQRGGARSSYNEQFF	TGTGCCAGCAGTGACTCTCAGCGGGGGGGCGCCCGGAGCTCCTACAATGAGCAGTTCTTC
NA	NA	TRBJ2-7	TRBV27	CASSFGARYEQYF	TGTGCCAGCAGTTTTGGGGCCAGGTACGAGCAGTACTTC
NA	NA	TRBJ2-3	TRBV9	CASSVGGAQNTQYF	TGTGCCAGCAGCGTAGGGGGGGCGCAAAATACGCAGTATTTT
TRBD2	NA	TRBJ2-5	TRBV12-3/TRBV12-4	CASSSGLGHNEQYF	TGTGCCAGCAGTTCAGGACTAGGGCACAATGAGCAGTACTTC
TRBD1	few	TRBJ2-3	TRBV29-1	CSVDLGTGTDTQYF	TGCAGCGTTGACTTAGGGACAGGGACAGATACGCAGTATTTT
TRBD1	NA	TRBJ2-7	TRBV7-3	CASTVPGQGLGSYEQYF	TGTGCCAGCACCGTCCCGGGACAGGGCTTGGGCTCCTACGAGCAGTACTTC
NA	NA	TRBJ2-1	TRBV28	CASSHPAYYREGNEQFF	TGTGCCAGCAGTCACCCGGCGTACTACAGGGAGGGCAATGAGCAGTTCTTC
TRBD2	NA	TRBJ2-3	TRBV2	CASSEVLAGAPGDGQYF	TGTGCCAGCAGTGAAGTCCTAGCGGGGGCCCCGGGAGATGGGCAGTATTTT
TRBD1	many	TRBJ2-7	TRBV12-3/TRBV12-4	CASSPQTGDYEQYF	TGTGCCAGCAGTCCTCAGACAGGGGACTACGAGCAGTACTTC